This T cell receptor (beta chain) was sequenced during a study of shared clonotypes between healthy human individuals. Overall study: Used for every donor were three CD4 naive, three CD4 memory, two CD8 naive and one CD8 memory plate.

Study results and caveats: Relative to clonotypes present in all four donors, those not shared had lower generation probabilities.

Germline CDR1 reads SNHLY; CDR2 reads FYNNEI. The V end was cut by 8 bases, the J end by 3 bases, with 11 bases between. CDR3 length: 13 residues. Profiling relied on immunoSEQ multiplex PCR, and the TCRdb table lists in-frame clones only, not all of them. The sample has fewer than 1.6 million clones; 98% are singletons. Notes on this clone: The antigen remains undetermined.

The gene calls are TRBV2 and TRBJ2-1; D unresolved. This sequence was found in a man aged 25-45 years in good health. Sequenced material: naive CD4+ T cells sorted from blood. As to subset: CD45RA+ positively selected. The CDR3 coding sequence is TGTGCCAGCGCGCTAGGCGGCTACAATGAGCAGTTCTTC. Encoded protein: CASALGGYNEQFF.